This TCR beta chain was identified in a study of tumor and adjacent non-tumor tissue in lung cancer. A modified ARM-PCR protocol with three rounds of nested PCR amplified TCRbeta. TCRdb redid the calling of the multiplex PCR reads with MiXCR, one entry per CDR3 protein. Of 120,000 to 150,000 distinct CDR3 sequences listed, around 67% are singletons. This clonotype showed up just a few times. A much larger clone sits a single nucleotide away, making a read error possible. The template was RNA from unsorted bulk tissue. The CDR3 consists of 12 residues. With 7 bases removed from V and 6 bases from J, the gap between germline ends came to 10 bases.

Sequenced material: lung tumor tissue. This TCR came from a man in his sixties with small cell lung cancer. The gene calls are TRBV12-3 or TRBV12-4 and TRBJ1-5; D perhaps matches TRBD1 (5 bases). CDR3 coding DNA: TGTGCCAGCAATTTCAGGGTTCAGCCCCAGCATTTT. Translating it yields CASNFRVQPQHF.